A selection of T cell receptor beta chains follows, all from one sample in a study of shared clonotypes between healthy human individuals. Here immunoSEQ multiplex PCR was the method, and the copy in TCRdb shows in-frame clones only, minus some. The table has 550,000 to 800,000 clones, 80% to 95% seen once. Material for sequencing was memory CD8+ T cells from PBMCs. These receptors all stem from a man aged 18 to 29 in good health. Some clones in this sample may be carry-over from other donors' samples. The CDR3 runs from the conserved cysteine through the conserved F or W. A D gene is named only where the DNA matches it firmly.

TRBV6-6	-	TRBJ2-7	TGTGCCAGCAGTTACCGAGCACAGCAAGCCAACGAGCAGTACTTC	CASSYRAQQANEQYF
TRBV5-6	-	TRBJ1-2	TGTGCCAGCAGCTACCTAGCCGCGCCGGGGGGTAATGGGTATGGCTACACCTTC	CASSYLAAPGGNGYGYTF
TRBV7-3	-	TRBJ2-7	TGTGCCAGCAGCTTCTTCCAGCCCCCCTACGAGCAGTACTTC	CASSFFQPPYEQYF
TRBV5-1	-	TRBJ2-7	TGCGCCAGCAGCTCGGGAAGGGTTACTCCCGAGCAGTACTTC	CASSSGRVTPEQYF
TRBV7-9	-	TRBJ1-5	TGTGCCAGCAGCTTATCCGGGGGCAATCAGCCCCAGCATTTT	CASSLSGGNQPQHF
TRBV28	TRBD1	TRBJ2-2	TGTGCCAGCAGGGACGCGGGACAGGGGTCGGCCGGGGAGCTGTTTTTT	CASRDAGQGSAGELFF
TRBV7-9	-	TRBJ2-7	TGTGCCAGCAGCTTAGGGGCGGGGTGGGAGCAGTACTTC	CASSLGAGWEQYF
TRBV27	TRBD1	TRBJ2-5	TGTGCCAGCAGTTACGGGACAGGGGAGACCCAGTACTTC	CASSYGTGETQYF
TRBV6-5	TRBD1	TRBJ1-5	TGTGCCAGCAGTTCGGACAGGACCAATCAGCCCCAGCATTTT	CASSSDRTNQPQHF
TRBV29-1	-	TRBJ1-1	TGCAGCGTTGACCGGATAGACAGGACGAAAGCTTTCTTT	CSVDRIDRTKAFF
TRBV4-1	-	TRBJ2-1	TGCGCCAGCAGCCAAGGACTGGGACGAGGACGGGGAGATGAGCAGTTCTTC	CASSQGLGRGRGDEQFF
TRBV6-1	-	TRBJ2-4	TGTGCCAGCAGGGAGCTAGGGAATGACATTCAGTACTTC	CASRELGNDIQYF
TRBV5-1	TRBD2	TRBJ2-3	TGCGCCAGCAGCTTGGGGACAAAGCGGGACGGCCTTAAAGGAGATACGCAGTATTTT	CASSLGTKRDGLKGDTQYF
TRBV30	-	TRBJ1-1	TGTGCCTGGAGTGTAATTTACCACTCGGGCACTGAAGCTTTCTTT	CAWSVIYHSGTEAFF